The 32 T cell receptor beta chains below come from one sample, sequenced in a study of T cells in Graves' hyperthyroidism and ophthalmopathy (dated by TCRdb to the late 2010s). Libraries were prepared through multiplex PCR. Instrument used: Illumina HiSeq 2000. The TCR beta CDR3 regions were amplified from the RNA transcripts. For the first round of RT-PCR on the TCR CDR3, the HTBI primer set was used together with the Qiagen OneStep RT-PCR kit. TCRdb trimmed the raw reads at Q25, called clones with MiXCR and kept productive beta chains. Each entry merges the rows of one CDR3 protein and shows their most common DNA and genes. The sample yields 600,000 or so distinct CDR3 sequences; more than 13% were counted once. The ten biggest clones cover approximately 6.4% of the sample. The sample consisted of blood. The receptors derive from a woman between 18 and 29 years old with Graves' ophthalmopathy.

This clonotype was recorded many times. The chain joins TRBV20-1 to TRBJ2-7; D unclear. The germline V and J ends were trimmed by 5 bases and 5 bases, with 22 bases remaining between them. CDR1 and CDR2 (germline): DFQATT, SNEGSKA (reference sequence). The CDR3 has 15 residues. The CDR3 loop is CSALDPGPQSDEQYF. The CDR3 DNA follows: TGCAGTGCTCTAGACCCGGGTCCGCAAAGCGACGAGCAGTACTTC.

The chain recombines TRBV27 with TRBJ2-6; 7 nucleotides line up with TRBD1. J lost 1 base, V lost 2 bases, and 5 bases had no gene match. The CDR3 contains 17 residues. Germline loops: CDR1 MNHEY, CDR2 SMNVEV (reference sequence). CDR3 loop: CASSLTDRKSGANVLTF. CDR3 DNA: TGTGCCAGCAGTTTAACGGACAGGAAGTCTGGGGCCAACGTCCTGACTTTC.

This clonotype showed up just a few times. V gene TRBV6-1 combines with J gene TRBJ2-7, with TRBD1 matching over 7 bases. Looked up from germline, CDR1 is MNHNS and CDR2 is SASEGT. With 6 bases clipped from V and 1 base from J, the junction kept 6 bases outside the gene matches. The CDR3 runs 14 residues. CDR3 protein: CASSSTGFSYEQYF. Here the CDR3 DNA reads TGTGCCAGCAGCTCGACAGGGTTTTCCTACGAGCAGTACTTC.

This clonotype was counted at least ten times. J is TRBJ2-7 and V is TRBV6-5, with unresolved D. CDR1 and CDR2 (germline): MNHEY, SVGAGI. The V end was cut by 1 base, the J end by 0 bases, with 10 bases between. The CDR3 runs 15 residues. The CDR3 nucleotides read TGTGCCAGCAGTTACTTGGCAGGCAGCTCCTACGAGCAGTACTTC. Amino acids: CASSYLAGSSYEQYF.

In its sample, this clonotype was seen many times. The V gene is TRBV2, the J gene TRBJ2-1; either TRBD1 or TRBD2 may supply D (6 bases each). The germline V gene has CDR1 SNHLY and CDR2 FYNNEI. This CDR3 region has 16 residues. V was clipped by 7 bases and J by 6 bases, with 22 bases between them. The CDR3 nucleotides are TGTGCCAGCATCGCAAGCGGCTGGGGGGCCCCCAATGAGCAGTTCTTC. Protein product: CASIASGWGAPNEQFF.

About this clonotype: This sequence may be a read error, since a much larger clone differs from it by one base. The rearrangement links TRBV20-1 to TRBJ1-1; D might be TRBD1 (5 bases). Germline V gene sequence: CDR1 DFQATT, CDR2 SNEGSKA (reference sequence). This CDR3 comprises 14 residues. CDR3 sequence (DNA): TGCAGTCCCCACCTGCGGGGGAGAGACACTGAAGCTTTGTTT. This sequence encodes CSPHLRGRDTEALF.

Worth noting for this clonotype: This may stem from a read error, because a much larger clone lies one nucleotide away. The J gene is TRBJ2-3, the V gene TRBV7-9; maybe TRBD1 (7 bases). This CDR3 region has 16 residues. The germline V gene encodes CDR1 SEHNR and CDR2 FQNEAQ (reference sequence). In DNA, the CDR3 is TGTGCCAGCAGCGAATCCGGGACAGACTGGCGGGATATGCAGTATTTT. Translation gives CASSESGTDWRDMQYF. The variable domain in full, completed from reference TRBV7-9 and TRBJ2-3, reads DTGVSQNPRHKITKRGQNVTFRCDPISEHNRLYWYRQTLGQGPEFLTYFQNEAQLEKSRLLSDRFSAERPKGSFSTLEIQRTEQGDSAMYLCASSESGTDWRDMQYFGPGTRLTVL.

V gene TRBV11-2 combines with J gene TRBJ1-1; D remains unclear. Germline values: CDR1 SGHAT, CDR2 FQNNGV. The CDR3 totals 17 residues. Deletions cut 3 bases from V and 3 bases from J, with 20 bases between. The CDR3, as DNA: TGTGCCAGCAGCTTGTTATCACGTTCTGACGGATACACTGAAGCTTTCTTT. Protein product: CASSLLSRSDGYTEAFF.

J is TRBJ2-7 and V is TRBV30; D is possibly TRBD2 (7 bases). Germline-derived CDR1 and CDR2 are GTSNPN and SVGIG (reference sequence). V lost 0 bases and J 3 bases, leaving 12 bases between the germline ends. This CDR3 region has 14 residues. Written as DNA, the CDR3 is TGTGCCTGGAGTGTGGGAGGGGGTCGCTACGAGCAGTACTTC. Its protein product is CAWSVGGGRYEQYF.

As to this clonotype: A much larger clone sits a single nucleotide away, making a read error possible. CDR3 loop: CASRTSRGNQPQHF. CDR3 in DNA: TGTGCCAGTAGGACCTCACGGGGCAATCAGCCCCAGCATTTT. This chain connects TRBV19 to TRBJ1-5; D is uncertain. Germline loops: CDR1 LNHDA, CDR2 SQIVND (reference sequence). V lost 6 bases and J lost 2, with 11 bases in between. This CDR3 spans 14 amino acids.

This clonotype has ten or more counts. The chain combines TRBV20-1 with TRBJ2-1; 9 nucleotides agree with TRBD2. V gave up 7 bases and J gave up 2 bases; unmatched junction bases: 9. This CDR3 has 15 amino acids. Looked up from germline, CDR1 is DFQATT and CDR2 is SNEGSKA (reference sequence). The CDR3 here is CSVASGDTTYNEQFF. CDR3 DNA sequence: TGCAGTGTAGCTAGCGGGGACACCACCTACAATGAGCAGTTCTTC.

The chain uses TRBV6-2 or TRBV6-3 and TRBJ2-1; TRBD1 matches at 8 bases. The junction had 5 bases not matched to a gene; V was cut back by 6 bases and J by 4 bases. Germline V gives CDR1 MNHEY, CDR2 SVGEGT. The CDR3 totals 14 residues. CDR3 sequence reads: CASSGTGPYNEQFF. CDR3 sequence (DNA): TGTGCCAGCAGCGGGACAGGACCTTACAATGAGCAGTTCTTC.

This clonotype was seen many times. This sequence joins TRBV28 and TRBJ2-5; D uncertain. Germline lookup yields CDR1 MDHEN and CDR2 SYDVKM. V lost 5 bases and J lost 1, with 14 bases in between. The CDR3 is 15 amino acids. CDR3 in DNA: TGTGCCAGCAGTGCCCCGCCGAAAGGCCAAGAGACCCAGTACTTC. Its translation is CASSAPPKGQETQYF.

There are a few counts of this clonotype. The chain joins TRBV20-1 to TRBJ2-6, with D possibly being TRBD2 (6 bases). There are 15 residues in the CDR3. The ends were cut back, 5 bases at V and 3 bases at J, with 14 bases in the middle. Per the germline V gene, CDR1 is DFQATT and CDR2 is SNEGSKA (reference sequence). The CDR3 DNA follows: TGCAGTGCTCTTGGCGGGGCCATTGGGGCCAACGTCCTGACTTTC. Protein: CSALGGAIGANVLTF.

This clonotype was observed a handful of times. This chain uses TRBV11-2 with TRBJ2-4; weak D call: TRBD2 (5 bases). V lost 2 bases and J lost 7, with 9 bases in between. Germline loops: CDR1 SGHAT, CDR2 FQNNGV. The CDR3 runs to 13 residues. The CDR3 spells CASSLFWRNIQYF. The CDR3 region has the DNA TGTGCCAGCAGCTTATTCTGGAGGAACATTCAGTACTTC. Full variable domain (outside the CDR3, taken from reference TRBV11-2 and TRBJ2-4): EAGVAQSPRYKIIEKRQSVAFWCNPISGHATLYWYQQILGQGPKLLIQFQNNGVVDDSQLPKDRFSAERLKGVDSTLKIQPAKLEDSAVYLCASSLFWRNIQYFGAGTRLSVL.

This clonotype was seen only a few times. The chain employs TRBV29-1 and TRBJ1-3; D may be TRBD1 (6 bases). The CDR3 has 13 amino acids. CDR1 is SQVTM, CDR2 ANQGSEA, per germline. V lost 8 bases, J lost 1 base, and 12 bases lay in between. The CDR3 region is CSFNRDSGNTIYF. Here the CDR3 DNA reads TGCAGCTTCAACAGGGATTCTGGAAACACCATATATTTT.

There are many counts of this clonotype. V usage is TRBV6-1 and J usage is TRBJ1-5; D is ambiguous. The length of the CDR3 is 16 residues. The V and J ends lost 7 bases and 4 bases respectively, with 20 bases between them. Germline V CDR1 and CDR2: MNHNS, SASEGT. CDR3 DNA: TGTGCCAGCACGACTGAGGGCTTAATAGGGAATCAGCCCCAGCATTTT. Protein sequence: CASTTEGLIGNQPQHF.

The chain is built from TRBV3-1 and TRBJ1-5; D unclear. The CDR3 has 17 residues. Germline values: CDR1 LGHDT, CDR2 YNNKEL (reference sequence). V lost 3 bases and J lost 0, with 15 bases in between. The CDR3 DNA reads TGTGCCAGCAGCCACGGATACGCGTTTTATAGCAATCAGCCCCAGCATTTT. Translating it yields CASSHGYAFYSNQPQHF.

This clonotype was seen ten or more times. This chain connects TRBV28 to TRBJ2-7, with D possibly called TRBD1 or TRBD2 (5 bases each). Trimming removed 4 bases at V and 2 bases at J, with 12 bases between. The CDR3 contains 14 residues. Germline V gene sequence: CDR1 MDHEN, CDR2 SYDVKM. The CDR3 spells CASSSGTLTYEQYF. In DNA, the CDR3 is TGTGCCAGCAGTTCGGGGACGCTTACCTACGAGCAGTACTTC.

This clonotype was recorded at least ten times. The chain has TRBV27 and TRBJ2-7, with 8 bases aligning to TRBD1. Per the germline V gene, CDR1 is MNHEY and CDR2 is SMNVEV (reference sequence). The CDR3 length is 13 residues. V dropped 6 bases and J dropped 3; count of bases not matched to a gene: 4. CDR3 DNA sequence: TGTGCCAGCAGCCTGGGACAGGACTACGAGCAGTACTTC. It yields the protein CASSLGQDYEQYF.

The chain recombines TRBV2 with TRBJ2-3; the D gene is possibly TRBD2 (6 bases). Germline loops: CDR1 SNHLY, CDR2 FYNNEI. Trimming pared 8 bases from V and 2 bases from J, leaving 14 bases between. This CDR3 region has 14 residues. CDR3 sequence: CASRRGGLTDTQYF. The CDR3, as DNA: TGTGCCAGCCGCCGGGGAGGCCTCACAGATACGCAGTATTTT.

This clonotype was detected ten times or more. The CDR3 region has the DNA TGTGCCAGCATTACAGGGCAGAACACCGGGGAGCTGTTTTTT. Translation: CASITGQNTGELFF. The V call is TRBV28, the J call TRBJ2-2; D perhaps matches TRBD1 (6 bases). Germline V lookup: CDR1 MDHEN, CDR2 SYDVKM. The V gene lost 7 bases and the J gene lost 1 base, with 10 bases spanning the gap. CDR3 length: 14 residues.

This clonotype appeared many times. This rearrangement joins TRBV11-2 to TRBJ2-1, with TRBD2 as a possible D gene (6 bases). The CDR3 loop spans 15 amino acids. Trimming removed 5 bases at V and 2 bases at J, with 13 bases between. The germline gives CDR1 SGHAT, CDR2 FQNNGV. The CDR3 DNA follows: TGTGCCAGCAGCCCCACGGGACTCCCCTACAATGAGCAGTTCTTC. This sequence encodes CASSPTGLPYNEQFF.

This clonotype was found many times. The CDR3 sequence: CASSMFGTERAEAFF. The CDR3, as DNA: TGTGCCAGTAGTATGTTCGGGACAGAGCGGGCGGAAGCTTTCTTT. This chain connects TRBV19 to TRBJ1-1; 7 positions agree with TRBD1. CDR1 and CDR2 (germline): LNHDA, SQIVND (reference sequence). V lost 3 bases, J lost 8 bases, and 12 bases stayed unmatched. CDR3 size: 15 residues.

A remark on this clonotype: The germline gene is not matched at one end of the junction; a read error may be the cause. This sequence joins TRBV7-9 and TRBJ2-7; D remains unclear. This CDR3 has 14 residues. Germline-derived CDR1 and CDR2 are SEHNR and FQNEAQ (reference sequence). CDR3 nucleotide sequence: TGTGCCAGCAGCTTAGCCGCAGCCAGCGACCTAGTTTGCTTC. It translates to CASSLAAASDLVCF.

The genes are TRBV20-1 and TRBJ2-6; weak D call: TRBD2 (5 bases). Germline V gene data show CDR1 as DFQATT and CDR2 as SNEGSKA (reference sequence). The CDR3 totals 17 residues. Trimming pared 5 bases from V and 0 bases from J, leaving 17 bases between. The CDR3 nucleotides are TGCAGTGCTCTCCGGACGGGGATCAGCTCTGGGGCCAACGTCCTGACTTTC. Translating gives CSALRTGISSGANVLTF.

This chain connects TRBV6-1 to TRBJ2-7, with a weak D call TRBD1 (5 bases). V gave up 5 bases and J gave up 0 bases, with 14 bases separating them. Germline lookup yields CDR1 MNHNS and CDR2 SASEGT. CDR3 length equals 15 residues. CDR3 protein: CASSLTDRSSYEQYF. CDR3 sequence (DNA): TGTGCCAGCAGTCTGACAGATAGAAGCTCCTACGAGCAGTACTTC.

The chain carries TRBV5-4 and TRBJ1-1, with 12 bases that match TRBD1. Germline trimming cut 7 bases from V and 0 bases from J; bases unmatched to any gene: 4. The CDR3 extends over 15 amino acids. Germline CDR1 SGHNT, CDR2 YYREEE (reference sequence). CDR3 in DNA: TGTGCCAGCGTGGGACAGGGGGCGTTGAACACTGAAGCTTTCTTT. Translating gives CASVGQGALNTEAFF. Full variable domain (outside the CDR3, taken from reference TRBV5-4 and TRBJ1-1): ETGVTQSPTHLIKTRGQQVTLRCSSQSGHNTVSWYQQALGQGPQFIFQYYREEENGRGNFPPRFSGLQFPNYSSELNVNALELDDSALYLCASVGQGALNTEAFFGQGTRLTVV.

This clonotype was seen many times. This chain links TRBV27 with TRBJ2-7, with 14 bases lining up with TRBD2. The V and J ends lost 5 bases and 6 bases, in that order; junction bases with no gene match: 6. CDR3 length equals 15 residues. CDR1 is MNHEY and CDR2 is SMNVEV in the germline V gene (reference sequence). As DNA, the CDR3 is TGTGCCAGCAGTGCGGGACTAGCGGGAGTTCTCGAGCAGTACTTC. Amino acid sequence: CASSAGLAGVLEQYF.

This clonotype came up many times. CDR3: CASSQDLSVRYNEQFF. The CDR3 DNA is TGTGCCAGCAGCCAAGATCTCAGCGTAAGATACAATGAGCAGTTCTTC. V usage is TRBV3-1 and J usage is TRBJ2-1; D not resolved. Germline CDR1 and CDR2: LGHDT and YNNKEL (reference sequence). Trimming removed 0 bases from V and 4 bases from J, with 13 bases in between. The CDR3 runs to 16 residues.

The J gene is TRBJ2-7, the V gene TRBV3-1, with D possibly being TRBD1 (5 bases). The CDR3 consists of 12 residues. V dropped 8 bases and J dropped 7 bases, with 15 bases sitting between them. CDR1 and CDR2 (germline): LGHDT, YNNKEL (reference sequence). This CDR3 is CASPKGLGEQYF. CDR3 sequence (DNA): TGTGCCAGCCCGAAGGGGCTGGGAGAGCAGTACTTC.

Comment on this clonotype: With a much larger clone just one base away, this may be a read error. The chain uses TRBV11-2 and TRBJ1-2; D unclear. The germline V gene encodes CDR1 SGHAT and CDR2 FQNNGV. Trimming shortened V by 1 base and J by 7 bases, and 13 bases separated the two germline ends. There are 14 residues in the CDR3. CDR3 region: CASSLAASHCGYTF. CDR3 coding DNA: TGTGCCAGCAGCTTAGCCGCCAGCCACTGTGGCTACACCTTC.